Presented here are 7 T cell receptor beta chains from one specimen sequenced in a study of cytomegalovirus exposure and HLA in healthy donors. PCR employed 60 Vbeta and 13 Jbeta primers. Repertoires were generated with immunoSEQ multiplex PCR, while TCRdb's copy carries only in-frame clones and drops some. Of some 180,000 clones listed, around three quarters were seen once; the top ten hold under 2%. Sequencing was carried out using PBMCs. These receptors were collected from a woman aged 25 to 39 in good health and CMV-seronegative.

CDR3 DNA sequence: TGTGCCAGCAGTATCCGACAGGGGGGGGTCTATGGCTACACCTTC. This translates into CASSIRQGGVYGYTF. The rearrangement uses TRBV6-5 and TRBJ1-2; TRBD1 matches 9 bases. After removal of 5 bases from V and 4 bases from J, the junction contained 8 bases not matched to a gene. Germline V lookup: CDR1 MNHEY, CDR2 SVGAGI. The CDR3 consists of 15 residues.

V gene TRBV11-2 combines with J gene TRBJ1-1, with 8 bases that match TRBD1. The ends lost 4 bases at V and 5 bases at J; junction bases unmatched: 9. Germline CDR1 reads SGHAT; CDR2 reads FQNNGV. The CDR3 contains 15 residues. Here the CDR3 DNA reads TGTGCCAGCAGCTCTCTAGGGACAGGTGGTACTGAAGCTTTCTTT. It is translated as CASSSLGTGGTEAFF.

This clone has just a few counts. The chain is built from TRBV6-5 and TRBJ1-3; possibly TRBD1 for D (6 bases). The CDR3 has 14 amino acids. The germline V gene encodes CDR1 MNHEY and CDR2 SVGAGI. Deletions cut 6 bases from V and 4 bases from J, with 13 bases between. CDR3 DNA: TGTGCCAGCAGGTACACAGGGCCGGGAAACACCATATATTTT. Protein product: CASRYTGPGNTIYF.

About this clone itself: A junction boundary mismatches the germline segment, possibly from a read error. The chain links TRBV7-7 to TRBJ2-7; the D gene is possibly TRBD2 (6 bases). Germline V gene lookup returns CDR1 SSHAT and CDR2 FNYEAQ (reference sequence). This CDR3 comprises 14 residues. The CDR3 spells CASSRSSSGDKQYF. The DNA of the CDR3 is TGTGCTAGCAGCCGTTCCTCGTCGGGAGATAAGCAGTACTTC.

The chain employs TRBV6-6 and TRBJ2-2; tentative D call: TRBD1 (5 bases). This CDR3 is 15 amino acids long. Germline values: CDR1 MNHNY, CDR2 SVGAGI (reference sequence). V was pared by 6 bases and J by 3 bases, with 14 bases between. The CDR3 DNA is TGTGCCAGCAGCTCCCCGGACACTTACACCGGGGAGCTGTTTTTT. Its protein is CASSSPDTYTGELFF.

The chain uses TRBV30 and TRBJ2-7; maybe TRBD1 (6 bases). The germline gives CDR1 GTSNPN, CDR2 SVGIG (reference sequence). The ends were cut back, 1 base at V and 4 bases at J, with 11 bases in the middle. This CDR3 contains 13 residues. The CDR3 is CAWSAPGVYEQYF. The CDR3 nucleotides are TGTGCCTGGAGTGCCCCAGGGGTTTACGAGCAGTACTTC. Drawing the rest from reference TRBV30 and TRBJ2-7, the complete variable domain is SQTIHQWPATLVQPVGSPLSLECTVEGTSNPNLYWYRQAAGRGLQLLFYSVGIGQISSEVPQNLSASRPQDRQFILSSKKLLLSDSGFYLCAWSAPGVYEQYFGPGTRLTVT.

The rearrangement links TRBV12-5 to TRBJ2-7, with D possibly being TRBD2 (6 bases). CDR1 and CDR2 from the germline V gene are LGHNT and FRNRAP. CDR3 length: 15 amino acids. V was pared by 4 bases and J by 5 bases, with 18 bases between. The CDR3 is CASGSFLAGIHEQYF. The CDR3, as DNA: TGTGCTAGTGGTTCGTTCCTCGCGGGGATTCACGAGCAGTACTTC.